This T cell receptor beta chain originates from a study of T cells in Graves' hyperthyroidism and ophthalmopathy (dated 2019 in TCRdb). For context, the study as a whole: To identify TCR V-J signatures that set the groups apart, the researchers used a discovery cohort of about a hundred patients, made up of 40 to 45 with Graves' ophthalmopathy and about 60 with stable Graves' hyperthyroidism. The paper describes TCR Vbeta CDR3 sequencing of around 140 peripheral blood samples, made up of some 42 ophthalmopathy patients, around 78 hyperthyroidism patients and 17 progressor patients. In addition, the study compared T-cell repertoires in thyroid tissue and in blood from roughly 6 Graves' hyperthyroidism patients. Once sampling was done, hyperthyroidism patients were given methimazole at a starting dose of 30 mg daily, whereas ophthalmopathy patients were given high-dose intravenous methylprednisolone. The 75 to 100 discovery patients were randomly divided into training and test sets at a 7:3 ratio. Prospective prediction of ophthalmopathy was tested in an independent validation cohort consisting of 18 to 20 hyperthyroidism patients and some 15 patients who later progressed to ophthalmopathy. The study at large found these results: Most expanded thyroid clonotypes (frequency above 0.001) were also detected in blood, suggesting blood repertoires may reflect thyroid immune responses. A 13 V-J signature model separated ophthalmopathy from stable hyperthyroidism, with approximately 87% sensitivity and approximately 81% specificity in cross-validation and 80%/75% in testing. No statistical method was used to fix the sample size in advance, and group allocation was not hidden from the investigators. During validation, the model predicted progression to ophthalmopathy a median of about 6.3 months ahead of onset, with roughly 65% sensitivity and 72% to 80% specificity.

A patient counted as having stable Graves' hyperthyroidism if no progression to ophthalmopathy occurred over 18 months of follow-up. The hyperthyroidism patients were between 18 and 65 years old and newly diagnosed, with a disease duration of less than 2 months. Exclusion was applied to patients with uncontrolled infections, other autoimmune diseases, pregnancy or lactation. Diagnoses relied on clinical symptoms, serum thyroxine and TRAb, thyroid ultrasound and orbital computed tomography. Total RNA was extracted using Trizol reagent, and RNA quality was assessed on an Agilent 2100 Bioanalyzer. Regarding this clonotype: It has no known antigen specificity. It may be a read error: a sequence one base away is much more abundant.

The TCR beta CDR3 regions were amplified from RNA transcripts. The first round of RT-PCR for the TCR CDR3 was performed with the HTBI primer set and the Qiagen OneStep RT-PCR kit. A second multiplex PCR round built the libraries, followed by size selection and purification. Sequencing of the libraries was done on an Illumina HiSeq2000 using paired-end 100 bp reads. On the authors' methods: SOAPnuke was used to process the raw data, throwing out any read that contained adapters or uncalled bases, had a mean Phred below 15, or lacked an exact constant-primer or identifier match. High-quality paired reads were merged with COPE v1.2.5, and unique nucleotide sequences were defined as clonotypes. MiTCR v1.1 was used to align clonotypes to the IMGT TRBV, TRBD and TRBJ reference segments. The analysis included only V-J combinations with a frequency above 0.0001, which together covered around 99% of the repertoires. The TCS score was defined as F50 (clonal expansion) divided by E x V (chaos), with BLOSUM62-based TCRdist calculated between CDR3 peptides within each V-J. Welch's t-statistics and random forest reduced around 550 V-J features to 13, which were used in a naive Bayes classifier (R e1071). The similarity between thyroid and blood repertoires was quantified using the Morisita-Horn index. The public reads were quality trimmed at Q25 with fastp and then assembled into clones with MiXCR by TCRdb, keeping productive beta chains. Entries that share a CDR3 protein sequence are merged under the most common genes and DNA. Clone size and V and J calls follow TCRdb, not the original study. The sample yields 450,000 to 700,000 distinct CDR3 sequences; around 46% were counted once. About 7.8% of the sample is taken by the ten largest.

CDR1 and CDR2 (SGHTA, FQGTGA) derive from the germline V gene. From the cysteine up to the phenylalanine, the CDR3 has a length of 15 residues. Only CDR3 DNA remains: 45 bases, in frame from the first base. Between the V and J ends, shortened by 6 bases and 0 bases respectively, the junction contains 14 bases. The TCR comes from a woman aged 18 to 35 with Graves' hyperthyroidism. Recombination linked TRBV7-3 to TRBJ1-1; a confident D gene designation cannot be given. Sequenced: peripheral blood or thyroid tissue (not recorded which). The sequence in DNA is TGTGCCAGCAGTTACGGTACAGTGTTGAACACTGAAGCTTTCTTT. Its protein reads: CASSYGTVLNTEAFF. The variable domain in full, with residues beyond the CDR3 obtained from the reference TRBV7-3 and TRBJ1-1 genes, is GAGVSQTPSNKVTEKGKYVELRCDPISGHTALYWYRQSLGQGPEFLIYFQGTGAADDSGLPNDRFFAVRPEGSVSTLKIQRTERGDSAVYLCASSYGTVLNTEAFFGQGTRLTVV.